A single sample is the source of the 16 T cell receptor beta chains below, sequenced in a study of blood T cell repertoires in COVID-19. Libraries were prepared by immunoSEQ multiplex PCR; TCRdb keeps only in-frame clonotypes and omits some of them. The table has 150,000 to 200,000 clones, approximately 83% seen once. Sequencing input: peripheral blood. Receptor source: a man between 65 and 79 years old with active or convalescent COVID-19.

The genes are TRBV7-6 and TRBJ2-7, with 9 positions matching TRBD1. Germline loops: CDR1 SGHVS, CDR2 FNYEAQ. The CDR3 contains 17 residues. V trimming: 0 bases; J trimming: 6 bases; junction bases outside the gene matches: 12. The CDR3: CASSLAALTGGSGEQYF. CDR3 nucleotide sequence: TGTGCCAGCAGCTTAGCTGCCCTAACAGGGGGCTCGGGCGAGCAGTACTTC.

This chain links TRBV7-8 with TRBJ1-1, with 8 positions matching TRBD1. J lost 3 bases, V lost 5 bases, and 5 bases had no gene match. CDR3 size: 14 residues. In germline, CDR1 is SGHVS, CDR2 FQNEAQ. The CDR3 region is CASSAQGGYTEAFF. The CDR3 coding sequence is TGTGCCAGCAGCGCACAGGGGGGATACACTGAAGCTTTCTTT.

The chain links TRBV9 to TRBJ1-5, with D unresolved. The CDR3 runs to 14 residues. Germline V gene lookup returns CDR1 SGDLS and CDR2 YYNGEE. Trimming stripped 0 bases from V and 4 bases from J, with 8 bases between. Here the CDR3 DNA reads TGTGCCAGCAGCGTAGGTAGCGGGAATCAGCCCCAGCATTTT. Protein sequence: CASSVGSGNQPQHF.

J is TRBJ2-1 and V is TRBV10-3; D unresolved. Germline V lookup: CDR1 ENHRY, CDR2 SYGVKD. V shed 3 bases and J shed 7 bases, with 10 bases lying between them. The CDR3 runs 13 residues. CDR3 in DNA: TGTGCCATCAGTGATAGCACCATTAATGAGCAGTTCTTC. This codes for CAISDSTINEQFF.

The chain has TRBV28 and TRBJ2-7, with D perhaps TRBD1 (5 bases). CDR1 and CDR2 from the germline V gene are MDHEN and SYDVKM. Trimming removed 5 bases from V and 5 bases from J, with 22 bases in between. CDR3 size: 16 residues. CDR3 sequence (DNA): TGTGCCAGCAGTCCCCTCGTGGACAACCTCCTGGACGAGCAGTACTTC. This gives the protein CASSPLVDNLLDEQYF.

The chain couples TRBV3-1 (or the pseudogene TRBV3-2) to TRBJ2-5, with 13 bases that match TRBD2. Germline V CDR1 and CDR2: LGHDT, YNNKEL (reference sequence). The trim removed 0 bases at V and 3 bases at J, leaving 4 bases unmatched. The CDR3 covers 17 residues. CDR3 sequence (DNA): TGTGCCAGCAGCCAAGATCGCGGGACTAGCGGGAAAGAGACCCAGTACTTC. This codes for CASSQDRGTSGKETQYF.

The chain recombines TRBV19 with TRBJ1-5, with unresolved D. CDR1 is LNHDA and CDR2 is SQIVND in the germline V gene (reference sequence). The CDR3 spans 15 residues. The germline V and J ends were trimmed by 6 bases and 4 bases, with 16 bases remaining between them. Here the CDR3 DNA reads TGTGCCAGTAGCCCAGGTGGAATGGCGAATCAGCCCCAGCATTTT. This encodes CASSPGGMANQPQHF. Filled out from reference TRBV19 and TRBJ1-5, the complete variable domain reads DGGITQSPKYLFRKEGQNVTLSCEQNLNHDAMYWYRQDPGQGLRLIYYSQIVNDFQKGDIAEGYSVSREKKESFPLTVTSAQKNPTAFYLCASSPGGMANQPQHFGDGTRLSIL.

The CDR3 region has the DNA TGTGCCAGCAGCCACCCCAGGGATGGCTATGGCTACACCTTC. Protein sequence: CASSHPRDGYGYTF. V and J are TRBV3-1 (or the pseudogene TRBV3-2) and TRBJ1-2, with D maybe TRBD1 (5 bases). Germline CDR1 and CDR2: LGHDT and YNNKEL (reference sequence). The germline V and J ends were trimmed by 3 bases and 4 bases, with 12 bases remaining between them. This CDR3 contains 14 residues.

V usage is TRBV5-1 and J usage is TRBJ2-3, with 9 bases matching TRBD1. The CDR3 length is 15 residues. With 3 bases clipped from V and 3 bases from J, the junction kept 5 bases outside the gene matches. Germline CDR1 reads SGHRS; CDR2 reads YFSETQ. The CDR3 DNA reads TGCGCCAGCAGCTCCCTAGGGACAGGGACAGATACGCAGTATTTT. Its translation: CASSSLGTGTDTQYF.

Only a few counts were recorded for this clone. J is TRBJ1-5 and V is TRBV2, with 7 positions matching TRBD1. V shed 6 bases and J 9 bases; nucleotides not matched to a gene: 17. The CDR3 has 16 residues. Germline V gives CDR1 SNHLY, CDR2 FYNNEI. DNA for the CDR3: TGTGCCAGCAGACCAATCCGGGACAGCCTAATCAGGCCCCAGCATTTT. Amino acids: CASRPIRDSLIRPQHF.

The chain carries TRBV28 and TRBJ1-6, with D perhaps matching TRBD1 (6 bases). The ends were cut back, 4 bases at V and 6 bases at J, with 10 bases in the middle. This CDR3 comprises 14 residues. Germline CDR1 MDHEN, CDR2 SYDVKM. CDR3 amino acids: CASSWDIPNSPLHF. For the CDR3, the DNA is TGTGCCAGCAGTTGGGACATTCCTAATTCACCCCTCCACTTT.

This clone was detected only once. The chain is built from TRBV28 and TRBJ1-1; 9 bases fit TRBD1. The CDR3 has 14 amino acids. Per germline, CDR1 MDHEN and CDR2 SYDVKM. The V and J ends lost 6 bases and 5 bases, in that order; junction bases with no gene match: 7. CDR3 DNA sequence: TGTGCCAGCAGATCGACAGGGGGGGGGACTGAAGCTTTCTTT. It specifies CASRSTGGGTEAFF.

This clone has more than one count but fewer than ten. In nucleotides, the CDR3 is TGTGCCAGCTCAGTTCTGCCGGGCCCCGACAGGTCAAATTCACCCCTCCACTTT. As protein: CASSVLPGPDRSNSPLHF. The chain is built from TRBV18 and TRBJ1-6; perhaps TRBD1 as D (6 bases). Trimming removed 5 bases from V and 7 bases from J, with 24 bases in between. The CDR3 is made up of 18 amino acids. Germline loops: CDR1 KGHSH, CDR2 LQKENI.

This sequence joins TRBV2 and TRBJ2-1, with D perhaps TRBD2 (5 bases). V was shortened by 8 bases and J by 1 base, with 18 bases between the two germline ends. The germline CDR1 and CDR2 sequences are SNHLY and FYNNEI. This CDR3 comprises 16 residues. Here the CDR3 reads CASGLKGLASYNEQFF. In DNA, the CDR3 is TGTGCCAGCGGGCTTAAAGGACTCGCGTCCTACAATGAGCAGTTCTTC.

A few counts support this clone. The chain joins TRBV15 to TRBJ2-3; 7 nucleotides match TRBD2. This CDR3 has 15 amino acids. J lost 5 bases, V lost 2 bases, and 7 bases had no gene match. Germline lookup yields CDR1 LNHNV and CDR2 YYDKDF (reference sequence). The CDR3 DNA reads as TGTGCCACCAGCAGACCTTCGACTAGCCGAGATACGCAGTATTTT. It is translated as CATSRPSTSRDTQYF.

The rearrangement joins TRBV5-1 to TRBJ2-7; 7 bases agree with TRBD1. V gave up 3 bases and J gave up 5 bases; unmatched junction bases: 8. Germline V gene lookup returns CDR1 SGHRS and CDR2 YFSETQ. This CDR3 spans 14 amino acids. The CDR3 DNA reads TGCGCCAGCAGCTCCGGGACAGTAAATGACGAGCAGTACTTC. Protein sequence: CASSSGTVNDEQYF.